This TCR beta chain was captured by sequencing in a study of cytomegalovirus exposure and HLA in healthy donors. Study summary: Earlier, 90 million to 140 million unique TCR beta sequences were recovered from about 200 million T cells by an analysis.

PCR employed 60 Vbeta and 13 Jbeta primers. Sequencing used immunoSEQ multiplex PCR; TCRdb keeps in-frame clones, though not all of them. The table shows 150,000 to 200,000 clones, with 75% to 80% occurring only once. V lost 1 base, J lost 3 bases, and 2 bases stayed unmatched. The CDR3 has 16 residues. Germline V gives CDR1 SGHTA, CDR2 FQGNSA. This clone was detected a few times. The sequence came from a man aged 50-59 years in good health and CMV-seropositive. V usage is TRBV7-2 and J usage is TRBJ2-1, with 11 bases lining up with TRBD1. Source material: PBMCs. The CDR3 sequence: CASSLGGTGGYNEQFF. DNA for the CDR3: TGTGCCAGCAGCTTAGGGGGGACAGGGGGCTACAATGAGCAGTTCTTC. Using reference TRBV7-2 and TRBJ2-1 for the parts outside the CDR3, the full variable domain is GAGVSQSPSNKVTEKGKDVELRCDPISGHTALYWYRQSLGQGLEFLIYFQGNSAPDKSGLPSDRFSAERTGGSVSTLTIQRTQQEDSAVYLCASSLGGTGGYNEQFFGPGTRLTVL.